This T cell receptor (beta chain) was found in a study of cytomegalovirus exposure and HLA in healthy donors. Assay used: immunoSEQ multiplex PCR; TCRdb lists only in-frame clones, some missing. The sample yields about 140,000 clones, less than 90% seen once. V lost 3 bases, J lost 6 bases, and 20 bases lay in between. The CDR3 contains 16 residues. Germline CDR1 is MNHEY and CDR2 is SMNVEV (reference sequence). Sequencing was done on a sample of PBMCs. This sequence joins TRBV27 and TRBJ1-2; D is uncertain. The sequence was obtained from a man between 18 and 35 years old in good health and CMV-seronegative. The CDR3 here is CASSLDGQAPFHGYTF. The CDR3 region has the DNA TGTGCCAGCAGTTTGGATGGCCAGGCCCCTTTCCATGGCTACACCTTC.